Shown below are 10 T cell receptor beta chains from a single sample sequenced in a study of CD8 T cells in ankylosing spondylitis. TCRdb itself ran the 5' RACE reads through MiXCR, one entry per CDR3 protein. The sample yields tens of thousands of distinct CDR3 sequences, around 25% seen once. Input material: blood, either unsorted or a sorted T cell fraction (not recorded which). These receptors all come from a male donor with ankylosing spondylitis or in good health (not recorded which).

This sequence joins TRBV4-1 and TRBJ1-5, with a tentative D call TRBD1 (5 bases). The CDR3 extends over 17 amino acids. Trimming stripped 2 bases from V and 5 bases from J, with 19 bases between. The germline V gene has CDR1 MGHRA and CDR2 YSYEKL. CDR3 amino acids: CASSQLPLPAGHQPQHF. The CDR3 bases are TGCGCCAGCAGCCAACTCCCCCTACCTGCAGGGCATCAGCCCCAGCATTTT.

The chain is built from TRBV7-3 and TRBJ2-5; tentative D call: TRBD2 (6 bases). This CDR3 has 15 amino acids. The V gene lost 5 bases and the J gene lost 5 bases, with 18 bases spanning the gap. Looked up from germline, CDR1 is SGHTA and CDR2 is FQGTGA. The CDR3 bases are TGTGCCAGCAGCAGATCCGGGACTTTAGGGGAGACCCAGTACTTC. Translated: CASSRSGTLGETQYF.

This clonotype was seen a handful of times. The rearrangement joins TRBV15 to TRBJ1-4; D uncertain. Trimming pared 9 bases from V and 0 bases from J, leaving 11 bases between. The length of the CDR3 is 14 residues. Germline-derived CDR1 and CDR2 are LNHNV and YYDKDF (reference sequence). The CDR3 DNA follows: TGTGCCACTACTCGCCGCTCAACTAATGAAAAACTGTTTTTT. Translating it yields CATTRRSTNEKLFF.

The chain uses TRBV5-1 and TRBJ2-1; 8 positions match TRBD2. Germline V gene sequence: CDR1 SGHRS, CDR2 YFSETQ. The CDR3 has 16 residues. After removal of 2 bases from V and 0 bases from J, the junction contained 4 bases not matched to a gene. The CDR3 DNA follows: TGCGCCAGCAGCTTCTCGGGGGGGGCCTCCTACAATGAGCAGTTCTTC. Its protein is CASSFSGGASYNEQFF.

V usage is TRBV6-1 and J usage is TRBJ2-7, with 8 bases matching TRBD2. The V gene's germline CDR1 is MNHNS and CDR2 SASEGT. The CDR3 length is 15 residues. The junction had 10 bases not matched to a gene; V was cut back by 6 bases and J by 3 bases. CDR3 region: CASSPIAGGLYEQYV. Written as DNA, the CDR3 is TGTGCCAGCAGCCCAATTGCGGGGGGTCTCTACGAGCAGTACGTC.

This chain uses TRBV20-1 with TRBJ2-5; perhaps TRBD2 as D (5 bases). Germline V gene lookup returns CDR1 DFQATT and CDR2 SNEGSKA (reference sequence). CDR3 length: 13 amino acids. V was shortened by 2 bases and J by 6 bases, with 13 bases between the two germline ends. In nucleotides, the CDR3 is TGCAGTGCTAGACATCGACTAAGTAAGACCCAGTACTTC. This sequence encodes CSARHRLSKTQYF.

This clonotype has a handful of counts. V and J are TRBV10-2 and TRBJ2-7, with D perhaps matching TRBD2 (5 bases). This CDR3 region has 14 residues. Germline CDR1 and CDR2: WSHSY and SAAADI. V lost 5 bases and J 3 bases, leaving 14 bases between the germline ends. CDR3: CASSLAGPGYEQYF. CDR3 coding DNA: TGCGCCAGCAGTCTTGCGGGCCCCGGCTACGAGCAGTACTTC.

The CDR3 bases are TGTGCCAGCTCTAACGGGCAGGGCCGGACCTATGGCTACACCTTC. Translated: CASSNGQGRTYGYTF. The chain joins TRBV18 to TRBJ1-2, with D maybe TRBD1 (5 bases). CDR1 is KGHSH, CDR2 LQKENI, per germline. The CDR3 runs 15 residues. V shed 6 bases and J shed 4 bases, with 18 bases lying between them. The entire variable domain, with the rest obtained from reference TRBV18 and TRBJ1-2, is as follows: NAGVMQNPRHLVRRRGQEARLRCSPMKGHSHVYWYRQLPEEGLKFMVYLQKENIIDESGMPKERFSAEFPKEGPSILRIQQVVRGDSAAYFCASSNGQGRTYGYTFGSGTRLTVV.

The CDR3 loop is CASSSTGGTGELFF. The CDR3 DNA follows: TGTGCCAGCAGCTCTACGGGGGGCACCGGGGAGCTGTTTTTT. The chain combines TRBV7-6 with TRBJ2-2; 7 bases align to TRBD2. The CDR3 is 14 residues long. With V trimmed by 4 bases and J by 4 bases, 3 bases remained unmatched. CDR1 and CDR2 (germline): SGHVS, FNYEAQ.

This clonotype was picked up a small number of times. This chain links TRBV5-1 with TRBJ2-5; 8 bases match TRBD1. This CDR3 has 15 residues. With V trimmed by 2 bases and J by 1 base, 4 bases remained unmatched. CDR1 and CDR2 from the germline V gene are SGHRS and YFSETQ. The CDR3 sequence: CASSFTGGIQETQYF. The DNA of the CDR3 is TGCGCCAGCAGCTTCACAGGGGGAATCCAAGAGACCCAGTACTTC.